This passage covers 5 T cell receptor beta chains from one sample sequenced in a study of blood T cell repertoires in COVID-19. Assay: immunoSEQ multiplex PCR; the TCRdb copy retains only in-frame clones and omits some. Of 250,000 or so clones detected, around 81% appear once; the ten largest clones hold roughly 6.4%. What was sequenced was peripheral blood. Receptors were obtained from a woman aged 55-70 years with active or convalescent COVID-19.

The V gene is TRBV15, the J gene TRBJ2-1; 7 bases fit TRBD1. The V and J ends lost 0 bases and 3 bases, in that order; junction bases with no gene match: 8. CDR3 length: 17 residues. Germline V gene data show CDR1 as LNHNV and CDR2 as YYDKDF (reference sequence). The CDR3: CATSRDGVRGLYNEQFF. The CDR3 nucleotides read TGTGCCACCAGCAGAGATGGAGTTAGGGGGCTCTACAATGAGCAGTTCTTC. Using reference TRBV15 and TRBJ2-1 for the parts outside the CDR3, the full variable domain is DAMVIQNPRYQVTQFGKPVTLSCSQTLNHNVMYWYQQKSSQAPKLLFHYYDKDFNNEADTPDNFQSRRPNTSFCFLDIRSPGLGDTAMYLCATSRDGVRGLYNEQFFGPGTRLTVL.

This clone showed up just once. The chain joins TRBV3-1 (or the pseudogene TRBV3-2) to TRBJ1-6; TRBD1 might be the D (5 bases). The V gene's germline CDR1 is LGHDT and CDR2 YNNKEL (reference sequence). The CDR3 consists of 15 residues. V gave up 0 bases and J gave up 6 bases, with 9 bases separating them. The CDR3 DNA is TGTGCCAGCAGCCAAGATTTAGGGGTTAATTCACCCCTCCACTTT. Encoded protein: CASSQDLGVNSPLHF.

Concerning this clone: At one end, the junction sequence differs from germline, possibly due to a read error. The chain joins TRBV2 to TRBJ1-1; D might be TRBD1 (6 bases). CDR1 is SNHLY and CDR2 is FYNNEI in the germline V gene. CDR3 length equals 15 residues. The CDR3 reads CASSQIRTGNPEAFF. CDR3 DNA: TGTGCCAGCAGTCAAATCCGAACAGGGAACCCTGAAGCTTTCTTT.

A single count supports this clone. The chain employs TRBV5-1 and TRBJ2-5; 8 bases align to TRBD2. This CDR3 comprises 15 residues. Losses at the gene ends were 4 bases for V and 4 bases for J; bases not matched to a gene: 9. Germline-derived CDR1 and CDR2 are SGHRS and YFSETQ. As DNA, the CDR3 is TGCGCCAGCAGCCCTTCAACCGGGAGGGGAGAGACCCAGTACTTC. This encodes CASSPSTGRGETQYF.

This rearrangement joins TRBV3-1 (or the pseudogene TRBV3-2) to TRBJ1-1; possibly TRBD1 for D (6 bases). V shed 4 bases and J shed 1 base, with 16 bases lying between them. The germline gives CDR1 LGHDT, CDR2 YNNKEL (reference sequence). This CDR3 region has 16 residues. The CDR3 bases are TGTGCCAGCAGCCTCCTGACATTGGGGGCGAACACTGAAGCTTTCTTT. Amino acid sequence: CASSLLTLGANTEAFF.